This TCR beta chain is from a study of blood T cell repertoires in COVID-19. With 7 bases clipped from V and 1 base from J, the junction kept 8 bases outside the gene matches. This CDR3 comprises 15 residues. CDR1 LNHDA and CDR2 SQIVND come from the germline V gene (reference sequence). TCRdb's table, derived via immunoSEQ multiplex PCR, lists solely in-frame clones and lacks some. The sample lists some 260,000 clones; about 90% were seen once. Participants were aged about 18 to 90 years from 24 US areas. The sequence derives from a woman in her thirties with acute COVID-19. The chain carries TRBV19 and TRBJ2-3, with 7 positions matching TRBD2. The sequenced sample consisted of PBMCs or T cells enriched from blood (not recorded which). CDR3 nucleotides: TGTGCCAGTACCGGGGGGAGGCGGGGCACAGATACGCAGTATTTT. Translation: CASTGGRRGTDTQYF.